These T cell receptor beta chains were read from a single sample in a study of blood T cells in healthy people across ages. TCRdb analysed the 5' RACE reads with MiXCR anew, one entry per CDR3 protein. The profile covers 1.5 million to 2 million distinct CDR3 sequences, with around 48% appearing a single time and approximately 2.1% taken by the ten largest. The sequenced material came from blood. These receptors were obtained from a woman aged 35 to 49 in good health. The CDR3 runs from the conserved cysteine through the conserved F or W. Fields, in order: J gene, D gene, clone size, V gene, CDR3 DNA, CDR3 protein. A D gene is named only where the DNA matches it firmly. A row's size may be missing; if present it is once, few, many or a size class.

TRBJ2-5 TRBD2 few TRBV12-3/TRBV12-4 TGTGCCAGCAGTGCGACTAGCGGGGGTGAATTTTTGGAGACCCAGTACTTC CASSATSGGEFLETQYF
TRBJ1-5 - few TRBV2 TGTGCCAGCAGTCCCTTTAGTTGGAGCAATCAGCCCCAGCATTTT CASSPFSWSNQPQHF
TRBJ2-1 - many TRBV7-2 TGTGCCAGCAGTCCTATTCGGGACAAGGCCTACAATGAGCAGTTCTTC CASSPIRDKAYNEQFF
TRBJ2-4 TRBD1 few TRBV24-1 TGTGCCACCAGTGATCCCCTGGGGACAGATAAAAACATTCAGTACTTC CATSDPLGTDKNIQYF
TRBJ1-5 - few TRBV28 TGTGCCAGCACCGACCCAGGCAATCAGCCCCAGCATTTT CASTDPGNQPQHF
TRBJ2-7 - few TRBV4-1 TGCGCCAGCAGCCAAGAGGGAACACTGAGCTCCTACAATGAGCAGTACTTC CASSQEGTLSSYNEQYF
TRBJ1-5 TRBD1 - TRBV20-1 TGCAGTGCTAGAGTTGGGACAGGGTATAGCAGCAATCAGCCCCAGCATTTT CSARVGTGYSSNQPQHF
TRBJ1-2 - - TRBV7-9 TGTGCCAGCAGCTTAGGTCGGGAAGGAAACTATGGCTACACCTTC CASSLGREGNYGYTF
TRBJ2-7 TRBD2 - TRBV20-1 TGCAGTACTAGTAGGGCTAGCGGGGGGGCGTACAATGAGCAGTACTTC CSTSRASGGAYNEQYF
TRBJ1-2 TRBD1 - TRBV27 TGTGCCAGCAGGCCCAGTGGGACAGGGCGGAGGGGCTACACCTTC CASRPSGTGRRGYTF
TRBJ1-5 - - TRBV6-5 TGTGCCAGCAGTGGGACACCATATCAGCCCCAGCATTTT CASSGTPYQPQHF
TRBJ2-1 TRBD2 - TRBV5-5 TGTGCCAGCAGCGAGAGGACTAGCGGGCTTTACAATGAGCAGTTCTTC CASSERTSGLYNEQFF
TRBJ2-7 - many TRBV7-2 TGTGCCAGCAGCTTAGTGGGGCAGGGGTACGAGCAGTACTTC CASSLVGQGYEQYF
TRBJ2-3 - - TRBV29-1 TGCAGCGGCCTAGAGACAGATACGCAGTATTTT CSGLETDTQYF
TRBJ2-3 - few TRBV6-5 TGTGCCAGCAGTTACTCTGGGGCCGCAGATACGCAGTATTTT CASSYSGAADTQYF
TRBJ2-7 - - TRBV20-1 TGCAGTGCTAGAGATCGGCTAGTGTTTCGCGAGCAGTACTTC CSARDRLVFREQYF
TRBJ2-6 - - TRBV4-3 TGCGCCAGCAGCCAAGAGAGCGGGCGCACCTTCTCTGGGGCCAACGTCCTGACTTTC CASSQESGRTFSGANVLTF
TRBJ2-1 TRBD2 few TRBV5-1 TGCGCCAGCAGCACCTCGACTAGCGGGGCCTACAATGAGCAGTTCTTC CASSTSTSGAYNEQFF
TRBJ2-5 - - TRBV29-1 TGCAGCGTTGAAGCGGGGGTCCGAGAGACCCAGTACTTC CSVEAGVRETQYF
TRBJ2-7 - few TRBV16 TGTGCCAGCAGCCAATCGTTTGACGAGCAGTACTTC CASSQSFDEQYF
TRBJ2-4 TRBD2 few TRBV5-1 TGCGCCAGCAGCTTGACCGGGGGGGCCGAGGCCATTCAGTACTTC CASSLTGGAEAIQYF
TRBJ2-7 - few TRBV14 TGTGCCAGCAGCCAAGAGCCGGGGTTTAGCTCCTACGAGCAGTACTTC CASSQEPGFSSYEQYF
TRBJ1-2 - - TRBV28 TGTGCCAGCAGCCCGGTCGGGGAGGGGAAAGTAGGCTACACCTTC CASSPVGEGKVGYTF
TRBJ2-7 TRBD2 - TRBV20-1 TGCAGTGCCATTAAAGCGGGGGTTAACTCCTACGAGCAGTACTTC CSAIKAGVNSYEQYF
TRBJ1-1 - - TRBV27 TGTGCCAGCAGGGTACAGGGCTTCGGCGCAGCTTTCTTT CASRVQGFGAAFF
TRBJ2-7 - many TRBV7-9 TGTGCCAGCAGCTTAGAAGGGGCCTACGAGCAGTACTTC CASSLEGAYEQYF
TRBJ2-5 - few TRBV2 TGTGCCAGCAGTGATCCGGGGGCAAAAGAGACCCAGTACTTC CASSDPGAKETQYF
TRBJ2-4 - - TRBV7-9 TGTGCCAGCAGCTTAGGTCCAGACCGCTTTGAGCAGTACTTC CASSLGPDRFEQYF
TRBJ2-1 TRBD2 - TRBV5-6 TGTGCCAGCAGCTTGGTCGATAGCGGGGGGGCCAATGAGCAGTTCTTC CASSLVDSGGANEQFF
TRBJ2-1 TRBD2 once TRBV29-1 TGCAGCGGTAGCGGGAGACTCTACAATGAGCAGTTCTTC CSGSGRLYNEQFF
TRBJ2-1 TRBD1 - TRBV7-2 TGTGCCAGCAGCTTAGTGGGGACAGCTATCAATGAGCAGTTCTTC CASSLVGTAINEQFF
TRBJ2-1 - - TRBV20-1 TGCAGTGCTAGCGCAGGGGTACTCTACAATGAGCAGTTCTTC CSASAGVLYNEQFF
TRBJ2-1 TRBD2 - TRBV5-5 TGTGCCAGCAGCTTGGCGGAGCGGGGGGCCTACAATGAGCAGTTCTTC CASSLAERGAYNEQFF
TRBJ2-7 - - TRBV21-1 TGTGCCAGCAGCCCCGGGGGGACATACTCCTACGAGCAGTACTTC CASSPGGTYSYEQYF
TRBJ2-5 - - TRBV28 TGTGCCAGCAGAACAGGAGGAGTAGAGACCCAGTACTTC CASRTGGVETQYF
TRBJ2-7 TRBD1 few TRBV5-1 TGCGCCAGCAGCTTGTCAGGGGGCATGAACGAGCAGTACTTC CASSLSGGMNEQYF
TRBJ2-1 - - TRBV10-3 TGTGCCATCAGTGGGTACTACAATGAGCAGTTCTTC CAISGYYNEQFF
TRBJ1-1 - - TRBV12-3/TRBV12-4 TGTGCGGACGGGACGGGGACTGAAGCTTTCTTT CADGTGTEAFF
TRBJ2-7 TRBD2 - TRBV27 TGTGCCAGCAGTTTCTCGGCGGGGGGGCTGCTGGACGAGCAGTACTTC CASSFSAGGLLDEQYF
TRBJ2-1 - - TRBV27 TGTGCCAGCAGTTCGGCAAGATGGAATGAGCAGTTCTTC CASSSARWNEQFF
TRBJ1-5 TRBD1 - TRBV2 TGTGCCAGCAGAGGGGACAGAATTCAGCCCCAGCATTTT CASRGDRIQPQHF
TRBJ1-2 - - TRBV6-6 TGTGCCAGCAGCCCCTCGGGCAGGGGAAGCTATGGCTACACCTTC CASSPSGRGSYGYTF
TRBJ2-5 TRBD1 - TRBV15 TGTGCCACCAGCAGAGACTCCCCGGGACAGGGAGGAGAGACCCAGTACTTC CATSRDSPGQGGETQYF
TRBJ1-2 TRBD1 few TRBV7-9 TGTGCCAGCAGCTTGACAGGGGGAAAAAAAGCGTATGGCTACACCTTC CASSLTGGKKAYGYTF
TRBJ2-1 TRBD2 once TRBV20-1 TGCAGTGCTGCCTTAGCGGGGGCCCTCAATGAGCAGTTCTTC CSAALAGALNEQFF
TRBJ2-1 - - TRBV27 TGTGCCAGCAGTTTATCCGGCCACTACAATGAGCAGTTCTTC CASSLSGHYNEQFF
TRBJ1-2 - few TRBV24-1 TGTGCCACCAGTGATTTTGGCAAGGGCTATGGCTACACCTTC CATSDFGKGYGYTF
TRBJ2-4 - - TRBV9 TGTGCCAGCAGCGTAGATGCGGACATTCAGTACTTC CASSVDADIQYF
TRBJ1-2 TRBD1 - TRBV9 TGTGCCAGCAGCCACGACAGGGAGGGATATGGCTACACCTTC CASSHDREGYGYTF